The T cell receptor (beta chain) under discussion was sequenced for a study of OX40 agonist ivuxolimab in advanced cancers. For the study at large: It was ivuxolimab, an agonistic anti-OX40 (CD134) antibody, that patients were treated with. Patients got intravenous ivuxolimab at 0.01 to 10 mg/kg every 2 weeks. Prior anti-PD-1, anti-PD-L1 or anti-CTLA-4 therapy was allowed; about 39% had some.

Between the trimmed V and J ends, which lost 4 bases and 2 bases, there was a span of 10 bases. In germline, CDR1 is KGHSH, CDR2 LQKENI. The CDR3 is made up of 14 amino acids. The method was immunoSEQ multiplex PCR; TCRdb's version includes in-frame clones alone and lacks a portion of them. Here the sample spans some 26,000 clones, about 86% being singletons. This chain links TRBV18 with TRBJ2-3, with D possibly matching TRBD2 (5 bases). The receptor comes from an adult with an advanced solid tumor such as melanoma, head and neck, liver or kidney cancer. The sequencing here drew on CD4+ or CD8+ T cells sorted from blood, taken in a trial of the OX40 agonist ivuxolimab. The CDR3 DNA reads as TGTGCCAGCTCACTTGCAGCGGTCACAGATACGCAGTATTTT. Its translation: CASSLAAVTDTQYF.